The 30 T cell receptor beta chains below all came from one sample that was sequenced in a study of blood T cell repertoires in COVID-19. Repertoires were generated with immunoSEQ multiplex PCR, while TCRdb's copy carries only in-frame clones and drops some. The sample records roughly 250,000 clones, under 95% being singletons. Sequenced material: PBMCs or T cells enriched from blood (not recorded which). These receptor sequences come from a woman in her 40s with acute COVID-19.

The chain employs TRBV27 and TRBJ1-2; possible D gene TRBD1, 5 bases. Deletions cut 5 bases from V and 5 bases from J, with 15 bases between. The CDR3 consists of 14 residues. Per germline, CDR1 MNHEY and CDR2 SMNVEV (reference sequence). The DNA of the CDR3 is TGTGCCAGCAGTCCCAGGGAGGGAGTATATGGCTACACCTTC. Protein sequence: CASSPREGVYGYTF.

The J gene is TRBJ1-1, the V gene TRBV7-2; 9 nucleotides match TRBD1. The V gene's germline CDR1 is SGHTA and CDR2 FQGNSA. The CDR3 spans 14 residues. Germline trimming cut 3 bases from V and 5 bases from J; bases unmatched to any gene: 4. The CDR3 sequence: CASSLDRGGTEAFF. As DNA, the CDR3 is TGTGCCAGCAGCTTGGACAGGGGTGGGACTGAAGCTTTCTTT. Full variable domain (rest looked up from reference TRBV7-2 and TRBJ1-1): GAGVSQSPSNKVTEKGKDVELRCDPISGHTALYWYRQSLGQGLEFLIYFQGNSAPDKSGLPSDRFSAERTGGSVSTLTIQRTQQEDSAVYLCASSLDRGGTEAFFGQGTRLTVV.

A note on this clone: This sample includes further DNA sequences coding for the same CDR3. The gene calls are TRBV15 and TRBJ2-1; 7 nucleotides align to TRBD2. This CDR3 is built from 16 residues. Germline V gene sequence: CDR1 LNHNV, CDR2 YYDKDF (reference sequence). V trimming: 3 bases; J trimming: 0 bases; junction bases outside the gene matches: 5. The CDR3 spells CATSRASGSSYNEQFF. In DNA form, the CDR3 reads TGTGCCACCAGCAGGGCTAGCGGTAGCTCCTACAATGAGCAGTTCTTC.

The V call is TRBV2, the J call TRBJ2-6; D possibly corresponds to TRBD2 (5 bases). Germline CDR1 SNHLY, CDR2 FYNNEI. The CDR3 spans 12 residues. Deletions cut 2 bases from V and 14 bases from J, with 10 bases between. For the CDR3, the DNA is TGTGCCAGCAGTGAACTAGCCCACCTCCTGACTTTC. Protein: CASSELAHLLTF.

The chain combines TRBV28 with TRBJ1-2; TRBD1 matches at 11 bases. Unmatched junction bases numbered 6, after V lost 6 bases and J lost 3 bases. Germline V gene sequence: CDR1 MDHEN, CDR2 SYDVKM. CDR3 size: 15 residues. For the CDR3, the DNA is TGTGCCAGCAGGCGGACAGGGGGCGAGGACTATGGCTACACCTTC. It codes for CASRRTGGEDYGYTF.

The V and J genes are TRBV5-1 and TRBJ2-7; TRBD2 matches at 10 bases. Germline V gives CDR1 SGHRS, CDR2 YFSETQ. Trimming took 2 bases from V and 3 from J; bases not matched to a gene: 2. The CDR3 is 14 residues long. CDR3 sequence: CASSFSSGSYEQYF. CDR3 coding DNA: TGCGCCAGCAGCTTCTCTAGCGGGAGCTACGAGCAGTACTTC.

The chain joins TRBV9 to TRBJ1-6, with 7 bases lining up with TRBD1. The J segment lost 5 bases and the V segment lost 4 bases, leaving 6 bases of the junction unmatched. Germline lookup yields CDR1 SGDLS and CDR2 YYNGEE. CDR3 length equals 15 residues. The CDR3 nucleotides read TGTGCCAGCAGCCCAGCCGGGACAGATAATTCACCCCTCCACTTT. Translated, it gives CASSPAGTDNSPLHF. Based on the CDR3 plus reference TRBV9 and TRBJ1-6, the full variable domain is DSGVTQTPKHLITATGQRVTLRCSPRSGDLSVYWYQQSLDQGLQFLIQYYNGEERAKGNILERFSAQQFPDLHSELNLSSLELGDSALYFCASSPAGTDNSPLHFGNGTRLTVT.

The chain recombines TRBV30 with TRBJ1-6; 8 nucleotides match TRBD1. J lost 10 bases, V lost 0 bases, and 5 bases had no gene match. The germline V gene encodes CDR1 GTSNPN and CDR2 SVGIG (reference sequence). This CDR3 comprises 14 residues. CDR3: CAWSVGDRHSPLHF. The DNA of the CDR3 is TGTGCCTGGAGTGTGGGGGACAGGCACTCACCCCTCCACTTT.

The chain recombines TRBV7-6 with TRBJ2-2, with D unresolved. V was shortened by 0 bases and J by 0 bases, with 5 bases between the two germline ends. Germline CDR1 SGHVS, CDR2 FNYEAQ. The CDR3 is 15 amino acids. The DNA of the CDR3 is TGTGCCAGCAGCTTAGCGGGCACGAACACCGGGGAGCTGTTTTTT. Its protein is CASSLAGTNTGELFF.

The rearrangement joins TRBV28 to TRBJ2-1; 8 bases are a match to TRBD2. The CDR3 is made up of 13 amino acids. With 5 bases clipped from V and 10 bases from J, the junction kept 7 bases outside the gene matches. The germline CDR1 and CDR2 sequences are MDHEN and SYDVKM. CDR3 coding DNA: TGTGCCAGCAGTAACCGAGCGGGGGTGGAGCAGTTCTTC. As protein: CASSNRAGVEQFF.

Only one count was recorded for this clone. CDR3 sequence reads: CASSPPRAQNTEAFF. Here the CDR3 DNA reads TGTGCCAGCAGCCCCCCCCGAGCTCAGAACACTGAAGCTTTCTTT. The chain links TRBV3-1 (or the pseudogene TRBV3-2) to TRBJ1-1, with no clear D. Germline CDR1 reads LGHDT; CDR2 reads YNNKEL (reference sequence). The CDR3 loop spans 15 amino acids. V was pared by 4 bases and J by 1 base, with 13 bases between.

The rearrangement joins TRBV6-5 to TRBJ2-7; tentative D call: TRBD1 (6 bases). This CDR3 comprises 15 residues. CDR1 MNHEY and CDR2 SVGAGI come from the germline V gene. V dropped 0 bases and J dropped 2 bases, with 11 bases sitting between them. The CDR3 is CASSYSTGGPYEQYF. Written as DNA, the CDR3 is TGTGCCAGCAGTTACTCGACAGGTGGCCCCTACGAGCAGTACTTC.

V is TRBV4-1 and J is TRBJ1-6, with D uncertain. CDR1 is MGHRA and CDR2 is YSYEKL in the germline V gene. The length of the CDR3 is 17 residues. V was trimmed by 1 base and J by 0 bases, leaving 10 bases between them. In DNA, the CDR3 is TGCGCCAGCAGCCAAGTTCTCGCCAGCTCCTATAATTCACCCCTCCACTTT. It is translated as CASSQVLASSYNSPLHF.

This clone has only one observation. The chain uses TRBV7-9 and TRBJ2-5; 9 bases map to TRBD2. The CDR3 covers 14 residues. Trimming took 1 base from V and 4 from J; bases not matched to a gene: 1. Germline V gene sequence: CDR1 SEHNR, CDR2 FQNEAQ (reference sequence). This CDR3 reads CASSLELAGETQYF. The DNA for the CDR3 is TGTGCCAGCAGCTTAGAACTAGCGGGAGAGACCCAGTACTTC. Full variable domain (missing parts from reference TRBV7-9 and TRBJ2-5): DTGVSQNPRHKITKRGQNVTFRCDPISEHNRLYWYRQTLGQGPEFLTYFQNEAQLEKSRLLSDRFSAERPKGSFSTLEIQRTEQGDSAMYLCASSLELAGETQYFGPGTRLLVL.

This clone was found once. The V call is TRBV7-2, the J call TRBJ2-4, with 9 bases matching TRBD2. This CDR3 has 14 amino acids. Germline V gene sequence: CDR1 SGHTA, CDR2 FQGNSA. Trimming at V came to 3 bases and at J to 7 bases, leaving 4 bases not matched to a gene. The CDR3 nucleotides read TGTGCCAGCAGCTTGGCGGGGGGGACGAACATTCAGTACTTC. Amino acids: CASSLAGGTNIQYF.

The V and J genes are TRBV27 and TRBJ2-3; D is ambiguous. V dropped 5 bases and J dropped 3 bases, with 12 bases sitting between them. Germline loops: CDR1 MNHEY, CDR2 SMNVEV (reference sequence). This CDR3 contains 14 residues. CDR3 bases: TGTGCCAGCAGTCCCAACCGAGCTACAGATACGCAGTATTTT. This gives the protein CASSPNRATDTQYF.

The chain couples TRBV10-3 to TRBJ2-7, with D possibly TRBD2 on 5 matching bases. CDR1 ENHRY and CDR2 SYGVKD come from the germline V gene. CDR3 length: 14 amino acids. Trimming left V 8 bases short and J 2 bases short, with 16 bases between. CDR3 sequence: CAIGRGPATYEQYF. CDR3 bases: TGTGCCATCGGGAGAGGGCCGGCTACCTACGAGCAGTACTTC.

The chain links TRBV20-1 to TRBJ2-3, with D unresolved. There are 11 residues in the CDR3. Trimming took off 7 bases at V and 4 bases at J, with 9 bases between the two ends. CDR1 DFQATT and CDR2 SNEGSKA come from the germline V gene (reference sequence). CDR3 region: CSESESDTQYF. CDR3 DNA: TGCAGTGAGTCCGAGTCAGATACGCAGTATTTT.

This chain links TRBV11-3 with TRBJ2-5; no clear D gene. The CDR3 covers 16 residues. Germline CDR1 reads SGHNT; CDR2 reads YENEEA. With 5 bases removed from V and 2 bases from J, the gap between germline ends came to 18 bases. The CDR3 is CASSPRGWQLQETQYF. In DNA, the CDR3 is TGTGCCAGCAGCCCACGAGGATGGCAACTACAAGAGACCCAGTACTTC.

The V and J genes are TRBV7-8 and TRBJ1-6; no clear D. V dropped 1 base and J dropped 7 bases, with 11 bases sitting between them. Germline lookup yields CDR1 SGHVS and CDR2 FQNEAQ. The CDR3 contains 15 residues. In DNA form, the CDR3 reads TGTGCCAGCAGCTTAGTGGACCGGGGAAATTCACCCCTCCACTTT. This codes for CASSLVDRGNSPLHF.

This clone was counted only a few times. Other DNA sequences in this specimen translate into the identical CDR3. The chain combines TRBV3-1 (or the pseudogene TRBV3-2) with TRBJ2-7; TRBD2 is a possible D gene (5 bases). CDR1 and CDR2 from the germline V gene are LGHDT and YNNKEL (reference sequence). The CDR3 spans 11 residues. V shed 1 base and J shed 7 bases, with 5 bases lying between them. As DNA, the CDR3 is TGTGCCAGCAGCCAAGGCGGGGAGCAGTACTTC. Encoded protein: CASSQGGEQYF.

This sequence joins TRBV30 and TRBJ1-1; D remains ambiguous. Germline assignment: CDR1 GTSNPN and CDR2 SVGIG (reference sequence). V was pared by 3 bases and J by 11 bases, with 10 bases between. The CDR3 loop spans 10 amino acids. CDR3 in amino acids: CAWSRTGAFF. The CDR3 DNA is TGTGCCTGGAGCCGGACTGGTGCTTTCTTT.

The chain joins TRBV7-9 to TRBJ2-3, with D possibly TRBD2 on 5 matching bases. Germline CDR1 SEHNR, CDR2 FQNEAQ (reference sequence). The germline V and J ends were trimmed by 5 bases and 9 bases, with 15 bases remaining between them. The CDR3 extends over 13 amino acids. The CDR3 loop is CASSLSASGTQYF. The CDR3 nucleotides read TGTGCCAGCAGCCTCTCCGCCTCGGGGACGCAGTATTTT. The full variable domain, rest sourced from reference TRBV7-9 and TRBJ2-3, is DTGVSQNPRHKITKRGQNVTFRCDPISEHNRLYWYRQTLGQGPEFLTYFQNEAQLEKSRLLSDRFSAERPKGSFSTLEIQRTEQGDSAMYLCASSLSASGTQYFGPGTRLTVL.

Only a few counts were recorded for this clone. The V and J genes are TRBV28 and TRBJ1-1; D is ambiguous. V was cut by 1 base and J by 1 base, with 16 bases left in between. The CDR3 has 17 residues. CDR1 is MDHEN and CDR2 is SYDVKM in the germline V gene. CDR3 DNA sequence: TGTGCCAGCAGTTTATTACGGTCTCGGAGTTGGAACACTGAAGCTTTCTTT. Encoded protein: CASSLLRSRSWNTEAFF.

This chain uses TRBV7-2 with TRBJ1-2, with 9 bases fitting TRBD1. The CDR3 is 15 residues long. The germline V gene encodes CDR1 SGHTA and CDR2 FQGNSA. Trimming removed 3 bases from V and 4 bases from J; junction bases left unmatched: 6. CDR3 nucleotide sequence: TGTGCCAGCAGCTTCGGGACAGGGAAAGGCTATGGCTACACCTTC. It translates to CASSFGTGKGYGYTF.

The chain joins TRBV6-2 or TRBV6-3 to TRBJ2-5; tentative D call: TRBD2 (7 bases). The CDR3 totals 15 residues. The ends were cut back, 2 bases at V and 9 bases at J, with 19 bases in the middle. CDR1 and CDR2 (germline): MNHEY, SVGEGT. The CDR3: CASSYGGQTGGSQYF. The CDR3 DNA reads TGTGCCAGCAGTTACGGTGGACAGACCGGGGGGTCCCAGTACTTC.

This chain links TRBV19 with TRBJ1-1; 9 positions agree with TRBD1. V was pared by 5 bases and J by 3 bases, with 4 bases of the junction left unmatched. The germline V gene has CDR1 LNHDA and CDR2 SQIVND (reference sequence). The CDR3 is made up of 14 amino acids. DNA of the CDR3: TGTGCCAGTAGTTTAAACAGGGGGCACACTGAAGCTTTCTTT. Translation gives CASSLNRGHTEAFF. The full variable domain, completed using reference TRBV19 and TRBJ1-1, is DGGITQSPKYLFRKEGQNVTLSCEQNLNHDAMYWYRQDPGQGLRLIYYSQIVNDFQKGDIAEGYSVSREKKESFPLTVTSAQKNPTAFYLCASSLNRGHTEAFFGQGTRLTVV.

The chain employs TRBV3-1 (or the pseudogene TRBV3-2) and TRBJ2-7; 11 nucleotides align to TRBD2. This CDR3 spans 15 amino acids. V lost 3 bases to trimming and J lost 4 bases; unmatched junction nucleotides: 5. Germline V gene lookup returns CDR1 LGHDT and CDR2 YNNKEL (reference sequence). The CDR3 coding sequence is TGTGCCAGCAGCCAGACTAGCGGGATTCGATACGAGCAGTACTTC. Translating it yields CASSQTSGIRYEQYF.

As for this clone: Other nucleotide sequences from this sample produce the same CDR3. The CDR3 DNA reads TGTGCCAGCAGCAGTGACAGGGGGGAGACCCAGTACTTC. Its translation: CASSSDRGETQYF. The chain has TRBV7-2 and TRBJ2-5, with 9 nucleotides matching TRBD1. Germline CDR1 SGHTA, CDR2 FQGNSA. The CDR3 is 13 amino acids. V lost 5 bases, J lost 5 bases, and 3 bases stayed unmatched.

The CDR3 bases are TGTGCCAGCAGCACCGGGACAGGTACCGGGCGCGGCTACACCTTC. It codes for CASSTGTGTGRGYTF. The chain employs TRBV9 and TRBJ1-2; 8 bases align to TRBD1. V was pared by 4 bases and J by 8 bases, with 13 bases of the junction left unmatched. The CDR3 sequence is 15 residues long. Per the germline V gene, CDR1 is SGDLS and CDR2 is YYNGEE.